The rows below give T cell receptor beta chains drawn from one sample of a study of blood T cell repertoires in COVID-19. Profiling relied on immunoSEQ multiplex PCR, and the TCRdb table lists in-frame clones only, not all of them. Seen here are around 150,000 clones, about 87% observed once, and the top ten hold 2% to 2.5%. The specimen sequenced was peripheral blood. The receptors were sampled from a man in his fifties or sixties with active COVID-19. CDR3s include the opening cysteine and the closing phenylalanine or tryptophan. The D gene is left open where the match is weak. Expanded clones get a size class; other rows say once, few or many, or leave the size out.

V: TRBV11-1; J: TRBJ1-1; size: NA; length: 14; D: NA; DNA: TGTGCCAGCAGTGAGGAGGGCGGGAACACTGAAGCTTTCTTT; CDR3: CASSEEGGNTEAFF
V: TRBV4-1; J: TRBJ1-4; size: NA; length: 15; D: TRBD1; DNA: TGCGCCAGCAGCCAACCGGGACAGGGCAATGAAAAACTGTTTTTT; CDR3: CASSQPGQGNEKLFF
V: TRBV6-6; J: TRBJ1-1; size: NA; length: 15; D: NA; DNA: TGTGCCAGCAGTTACGTTAGGGCAGGGGACACTGAAGCTTTCTTT; CDR3: CASSYVRAGDTEAFF
V: TRBV6-5; J: TRBJ1-1; size: NA; length: 14; D: NA; DNA: TGTGCCAGCAGCAGCCCCAGGAAGGTGGAAGAAGCTTTCTTT; CDR3: CASSSPRKVEEAFF
V: TRBV6-4; J: TRBJ2-3; size: NA; length: 13; D: NA; DNA: TGTGCCAGCAGTGACAGGACCGCGGGATGGCAGTATTTT; CDR3: CASSDRTAGWQYF
V: TRBV7-2; J: TRBJ2-7; size: NA; length: 14; D: TRBD1; DNA: TGTGCCAGCAGCAACAGGGACAGGGGTAACGAGCAGTACTTC; CDR3: CASSNRDRGNEQYF
V: TRBV18; J: TRBJ1-2; size: NA; length: 14; D: NA; DNA: TGTGCCAGCTCACTAGCGGACGGAAATTATGGCTACACCTTC; CDR3: CASSLADGNYGYTF
V: TRBV3-1/TRBV3-2; J: TRBJ2-2; size: NA; length: 14; D: NA; DNA: TGTGCCAGCAGCCAAGTCCGGGGAACCGGGGAGCTGTTTTTT; CDR3: CASSQVRGTGELFF
V: TRBV18; J: TRBJ1-1; size: NA; length: 17; D: TRBD1; DNA: TGTGCCAGCTCACCTTTTCCGACAGGGAGTTTGAACACTGAAGCTTTCTTT; CDR3: CASSPFPTGSLNTEAFF
V: TRBV4-1; J: TRBJ2-5; size: NA; length: 17; D: TRBD2; DNA: TGCGCCAGCAGCCAGCAAACTAGCGGGGGGGCCCGGGAGACCCAGTACTTC; CDR3: CASSQQTSGGARETQYF
V: TRBV5-4; J: TRBJ1-3; size: NA; length: 13; D: NA; DNA: TGTGCCAGCAGCCAACAGAGGGAAAACACCATATATTTT; CDR3: CASSQQRENTIYF
V: TRBV7-3; J: TRBJ1-1; size: NA; length: 14; D: NA; DNA: TGTGCCAGCAGCGAACAGGGTTCCAACACTGAAGCTTTCTTT; CDR3: CASSEQGSNTEAFF
V: TRBV6-1; J: TRBJ1-2; size: NA; length: 15; D: TRBD1; DNA: TGTGCCAGCAGAGACCGACAGGGGGTGAACTATGGCTACACCTTC; CDR3: CASRDRQGVNYGYTF
V: TRBV7-2; J: TRBJ2-3; size: NA; length: 18; D: TRBD2; DNA: TGTGCCAGCAGCTTAGCCCTCTTAGCTAGCGGGGGGACAGATACGCAGTATTTT; CDR3: CASSLALLASGGTDTQYF
V: TRBV25-1; J: TRBJ2-2; size: NA; length: 14; D: NA; DNA: TGTGCCAGCAGTCCCGGGCGGGTGGCCGGGGAGCTGTTTTTT; CDR3: CASSPGRVAGELFF
V: TRBV4-1; J: TRBJ1-1; size: NA; length: 15; D: NA; DNA: TGCGCCAGCAGCCAACTCGGCCGGGGGAACACTGAAGCTTTCTTT; CDR3: CASSQLGRGNTEAFF
V: TRBV3-1/TRBV3-2; J: TRBJ1-2; size: NA; length: 18; D: NA; DNA: TGTGCCAGCAGCCAAGGGCCACCGGGTCCAAAGACTTCCTATGGCTACACCTTC; CDR3: CASSQGPPGPKTSYGYTF
V: TRBV6-5; J: TRBJ1-5; size: few; length: 14; D: NA; DNA: TGTGCCAGCACAGGCTTCTATAGCAATCAGCCCCAGCATTTT; CDR3: CASTGFYSNQPQHF
V: TRBV19; J: TRBJ2-2; size: NA; length: 14; D: TRBD1; DNA: TGTGCCAGTAGTGGGCAGGGGGCGGCCGGGGAGCTGTTTTTT; CDR3: CASSGQGAAGELFF
V: TRBV12-3/TRBV12-4; J: TRBJ1-1; size: NA; length: 11; D: NA; DNA: TGTGCCAGCAGTTGGGGGGTGGGGGCTTTCTTT; CDR3: CASSWGVGAFF
V: TRBV27; J: TRBJ2-2; size: NA; length: 12; D: NA; DNA: TGTGCCAGCAGTTTTAGGGGCGGGGAGCTGTTTTTT; CDR3: CASSFRGGELFF
V: TRBV4-2; J: TRBJ2-3; size: NA; length: 15; D: NA; DNA: TGTGCCAGCAGCCAAGAGTTTCTAGTAGCAGATACGCAGTATTTT; CDR3: CASSQEFLVADTQYF
V: TRBV2; J: TRBJ2-1; size: NA; length: 15; D: TRBD2; DNA: TGTGCCAGCAGTCTTCTAGCGGGGGGGCCAGATGAGCAGTTCTTC; CDR3: CASSLLAGGPDEQFF
V: TRBV25-1; J: TRBJ2-7; size: NA; length: 18; D: TRBD1; DNA: TGTGCCAGCAGAGAGCCTGACAGGGGGCGGACGGGGAATGGTGAGCAGTACTTC; CDR3: CASREPDRGRTGNGEQYF
V: TRBV27; J: TRBJ1-4; size: NA; length: 13; D: NA; DNA: TGTGCCAGCAGTGCAGAGGGTGGTGAAAAACTGTTTTTT; CDR3: CASSAEGGEKLFF
V: TRBV9; J: TRBJ1-2; size: NA; length: 14; D: NA; DNA: TGTGCCAGCAGCGCGGACAGCGCGAACTATGGCTACACCTTC; CDR3: CASSADSANYGYTF
V: TRBV30; J: TRBJ1-4; size: NA; length: 13; D: NA; DNA: TGTGCCTGGAGCGCAGGGGCCGGTGAAAAACTGTTTTTT; CDR3: CAWSAGAGEKLFF
V: TRBV5-6; J: TRBJ1-1; size: NA; length: 14; D: NA; DNA: TGTGCCAGCAGCTTCCAGGGTGCGAAAACTGAAGCTTTCTTT; CDR3: CASSFQGAKTEAFF
V: TRBV9; J: TRBJ2-1; size: NA; length: 16; D: TRBD2; DNA: TGTGCCAGCAGCGCCGGACTAGCGGGGAACCACAATGAGCAGTTCTTC; CDR3: CASSAGLAGNHNEQFF
V: TRBV19; J: TRBJ2-2; size: NA; length: 18; D: TRBD2; DNA: TGTGCCAGTAGTCTAATCGGGGGGAAAAAAGCGAACACCGGGGAGCTGTTTTTT; CDR3: CASSLIGGKKANTGELFF
V: TRBV10-3; J: TRBJ2-2; size: NA; length: 16; D: NA; DNA: TGTGCCATCAAGAGATTCCGGGATTGTAGCACCGGGGAGCTGTTTTTT; CDR3: CAIKRFRDCSTGELFF
V: TRBV20-1; J: TRBJ1-2; size: NA; length: 10; D: NA; DNA: TGCAGTGCTAGAGATAATGGCTACACCTTC; CDR3: CSARDNGYTF
V: TRBV6-6; J: TRBJ1-1; size: few; length: 15; D: TRBD1; DNA: TGTGCCAGCAGTAATCCTGGACAGGGGAACACTGAAGCTTTCTTT; CDR3: CASSNPGQGNTEAFF
V: TRBV7-2; J: TRBJ2-2; size: NA; length: 14; D: TRBD1; DNA: TGTGCCAGCATCCCCGACAGGGTAACCGGGGAGCTGTTTTTT; CDR3: CASIPDRVTGELFF
V: TRBV20-1; J: TRBJ2-7; size: NA; length: 11; D: NA; DNA: TGCAGTGCCCTGAGGTGGGACGAGCAGTACTTC; CDR3: CSALRWDEQYF
V: TRBV7-2; J: TRBJ2-5; size: NA; length: 18; D: TRBD2; DNA: TGTGCCAGCAGCTACCAACATAGTAGCGGGCAAAGGAAAGAGACCCAGTACTTC; CDR3: CASSYQHSSGQRKETQYF
V: TRBV7-9; J: TRBJ1-2; size: NA; length: 17; D: TRBD1; DNA: TGTGCCAGCAGCTTAGCAGGACAGGGAGGGCTTGGCTATGGCTACACCTTC; CDR3: CASSLAGQGGLGYGYTF
V: TRBV5-4; J: TRBJ1-5; size: few; length: 15; D: TRBD1; DNA: TGTGCCAGCAGCCTGGCGGGACAGGGCAATCAGCCCCAGCATTTT; CDR3: CASSLAGQGNQPQHF
V: TRBV6-6; J: TRBJ1-2; size: NA; length: 13; D: TRBD1; DNA: TGTGCCAGCATACAGGGGTTCGACTATGGCTACACCTTC; CDR3: CASIQGFDYGYTF